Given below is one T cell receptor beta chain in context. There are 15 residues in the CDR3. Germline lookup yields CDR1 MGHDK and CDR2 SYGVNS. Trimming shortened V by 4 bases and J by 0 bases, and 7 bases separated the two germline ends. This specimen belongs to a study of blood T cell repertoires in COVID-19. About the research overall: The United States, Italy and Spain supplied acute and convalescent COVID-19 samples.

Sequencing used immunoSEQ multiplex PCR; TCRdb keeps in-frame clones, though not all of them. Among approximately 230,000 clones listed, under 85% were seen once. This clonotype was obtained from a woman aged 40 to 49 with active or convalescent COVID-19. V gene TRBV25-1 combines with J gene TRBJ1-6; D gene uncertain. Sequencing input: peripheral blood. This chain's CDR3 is CASSVTLSYNSPLHF. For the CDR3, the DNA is TGTGCCAGCAGTGTGACACTCTCCTATAATTCACCCCTCCACTTT.